This entry lists 11 T cell receptor beta chains sequenced from one sample in a study of molecular identifiers for immune sequencing clone quantification. TCRdb re-derived calls from the PCR reads in MiXCR, one entry per CDR3 protein. The top ten hold roughly 1% of the sample, which has some 93,000 distinct CDR3 sequences, around a fifth seen once. The sequenced material came from naive CD8+ T cells from blood, with Jurkat cell RNA spiked in. This sample's subset: FACS-sorted CD8+CD4-CCR7+CD45RA+ naive T cells. The receptors shown here come from a human donor in good health. Some libraries in this study had Jurkat cell RNA spiked in.

This clonotype showed up many times. The chain uses TRBV19 and TRBJ1-5; no clear D. V was shortened by 3 bases and J by 8 bases, with 11 bases between the two germline ends. Per the germline V gene, CDR1 is LNHDA and CDR2 is SQIVND (reference sequence). The CDR3 sequence is 13 residues long. CDR3 DNA sequence: TGTGCCAGTAGTATTAATCCCGGAGAGCCCCAGCATTTT. Translation: CASSINPGEPQHF.

Notes on this clonotype: This sequence may be a read error, since a much larger clone differs from it by one base. The rearrangement uses TRBV7-9 and TRBJ2-7; D gene ambiguous. Between the trimmed V and J ends, which lost 5 bases and 9 bases, there was a span of 14 bases. CDR1 and CDR2 (germline): SEHNR, FQNEAQ (reference sequence). The CDR3 contains 12 residues. For the CDR3, the DNA is TGTGCCAGCAGCGTCGACGGCCGCGGGCAGTACTTC. Translated, it gives CASSVDGRGQYF.

Turning to this clonotype: A clone one base away is much larger, so this may be a read error. The chain uses TRBV27 and TRBJ2-7; D tentatively reads TRBD1 or TRBD2 (5 bases each). CDR1 MNHEY and CDR2 SMNVEV come from the germline V gene (reference sequence). The CDR3 loop spans 14 amino acids. CDR3 DNA: TGTGCCAGCAGCCGAGGGACCCCCCACTACGGGCAGTACTTC. Translation gives CASSRGTPHYGQYF.

In its sample, this clonotype was seen many times. The CDR3 DNA sequence: TGCAGCGCTCTATGGTTGCGCACTGAAGCTTTCTTT. This codes for CSALWLRTEAFF. The gene calls are TRBV29-1 and TRBJ1-1; D is unclear. Germline lookup yields CDR1 SQVTM and CDR2 ANQGSEA. Trimming cost V 7 bases and J 4 bases, with 13 bases left between them. The CDR3 has 12 amino acids.

This clonotype was detected a few times. The CDR3 sequence is CASSLSIGGAYNEQFF. As DNA, the CDR3 is TGTGCCAGCAGTTTATCGATAGGGGGAGCCTACAATGAGCAGTTCTTC. This chain connects TRBV27 to TRBJ2-1; possibly TRBD1 for D (6 bases). This CDR3 has 16 amino acids. Trimming cost V 0 bases and J 2 bases, with 11 bases left between them. Germline lookup yields CDR1 MNHEY and CDR2 SMNVEV (reference sequence).

To note about this clonotype: As the CDR3 is not closed by the conserved phenylalanine or tryptophan, this likely results from a read error. J is TRBJ2-7 and V is TRBV6-6; D is ambiguous. The germline V gene has CDR1 MNHNY and CDR2 SVGAGI (reference sequence). The CDR3 is 15 residues long. Trimming took 0 bases from V and 0 from J, leaving 9 bases between them. CDR3 DNA: TGTGCCAGCAGTTACTCGATCCCAGACTCCTACGAGCAGTACCTC. This gives the protein CASSYSIPDSYEQYL.

In this sample, this clonotype turned up many times. The rearrangement links TRBV4-2 to TRBJ1-1; D possibly corresponds to TRBD1 (6 bases). In germline, CDR1 is LGHNA, CDR2 YNFKEQ. This CDR3 spans 14 amino acids. With 2 bases removed from V and 4 bases from J, the gap between germline ends came to 11 bases. The CDR3 is CASSQLTGPTEAFF. CDR3 DNA sequence: TGTGCCAGCAGCCAACTTACAGGGCCCACTGAAGCTTTCTTT.

This clonotype appeared a few times. The chain joins TRBV4-3 to TRBJ2-3, with 8 positions matching TRBD2. From germline, CDR1 is LGHNA and CDR2 YSLEER. V gave up 1 base and J gave up 4 bases; unmatched junction bases: 4. CDR3 length: 15 residues. DNA for the CDR3: TGCGCCAGCAGCCAAGGGGGGACTAGGGCAGATACGCAGTATTTT. This encodes CASSQGGTRADTQYF.

This clonotype has at least ten counts. The V call is TRBV6-5, the J call TRBJ2-5; the match to TRBD2 covers 8 bases. V lost 0 bases, J lost 5 bases, and 5 bases stayed unmatched. The length of the CDR3 is 15 residues. CDR1 is MNHEY, CDR2 SVGAGI, per germline. The CDR3 loop reads CASSYSAASGETQYF. The CDR3 DNA sequence: TGTGCCAGCAGTTACTCCGCGGCTAGCGGGGAGACCCAGTACTTC.

Ten or more counts support this clonotype. The rearrangement uses TRBV9 and TRBJ1-1, with D maybe TRBD1 (6 bases). Trimming removed 3 bases at V and 0 bases at J, with 12 bases between. Germline V lookup: CDR1 SGDLS, CDR2 YYNGEE. The CDR3 runs to 15 residues. Here the CDR3 DNA reads TGTGCCAGCAGCGGACGGACAGAGCTGAACACTGAAGCTTTCTTT. Protein product: CASSGRTELNTEAFF.

This clonotype was found many times. The chain joins TRBV28 to TRBJ2-3; D perhaps matches TRBD1 (6 bases). This CDR3 is 16 amino acids long. CDR1 MDHEN and CDR2 SYDVKM come from the germline V gene. V dropped 7 bases and J dropped 0 bases, with 17 bases sitting between them. CDR3 in DNA: TGTGCCAGCACCGACCCTACAGGGAGAAGCACAGATACGCAGTATTTT. It specifies CASTDPTGRSTDTQYF.